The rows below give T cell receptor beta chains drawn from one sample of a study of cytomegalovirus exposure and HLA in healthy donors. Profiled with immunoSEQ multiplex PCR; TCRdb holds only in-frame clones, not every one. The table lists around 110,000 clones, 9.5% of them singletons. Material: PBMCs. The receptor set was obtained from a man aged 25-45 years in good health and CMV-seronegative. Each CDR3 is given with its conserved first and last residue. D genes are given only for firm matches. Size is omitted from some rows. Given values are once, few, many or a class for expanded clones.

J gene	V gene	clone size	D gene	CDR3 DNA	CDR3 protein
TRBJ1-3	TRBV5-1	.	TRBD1	TGCGCCAGCAGCTTGGACAGGGGGCCTGGAAACACCATATATTTT	CASSLDRGPGNTIYF
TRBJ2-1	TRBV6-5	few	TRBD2	TGTGCCAGCAGTCACCAGACTAGCGAGGGTGAGCAGTTCTTC	CASSHQTSEGEQFF
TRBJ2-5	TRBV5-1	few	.	TGCGCCAGCAGCTTCGGCAGGGGGGCAGAGACCCAGTACTTC	CASSFGRGAETQYF
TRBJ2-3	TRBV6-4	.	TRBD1	TGTGCCAGCAGTGCCCTCCCGGGACAGGGAAGAACAGATACGCAGTATTTT	CASSALPGQGRTDTQYF
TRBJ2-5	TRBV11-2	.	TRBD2	TGTGCCAGCAGCTTAGATTTCCGTTCGGCGGGGGGGCCTCGGGAGACCCAGTACTTC	CASSLDFRSAGGPRETQYF
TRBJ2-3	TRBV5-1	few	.	TGCGCCAGCCGCTTGGGGCCAGGGAGCACAGATACGCAGTATTTT	CASRLGPGSTDTQYF
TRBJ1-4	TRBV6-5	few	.	TGTGCCAGCAGTCCAGGGATAGCAACTAATGAAAAACTGTTTTTT	CASSPGIATNEKLFF
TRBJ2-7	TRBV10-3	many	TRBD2	TGTGCCATGGGGGGGGACGGCCTCTACGAGCAGTACTTC	CAMGGDGLYEQYF
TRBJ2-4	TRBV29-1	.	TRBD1	TGCAGCGTCGCGGACAGGGTGGCCAAAAACATTCAGTACTTC	CSVADRVAKNIQYF
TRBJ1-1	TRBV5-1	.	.	TGCGCCAGCAGCTTGGCCGGAGTGTGGGGGAGGACTGAAGCTTTCTTT	CASSLAGVWGRTEAFF
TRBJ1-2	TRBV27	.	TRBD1	TGTGCCAGCAGTTTAAGCAGGGGGGCCTATGGCTACACCTTC	CASSLSRGAYGYTF
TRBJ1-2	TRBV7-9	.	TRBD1	TGTGCCAGCAGCTTAGCAGGGACAGGGGGCTTCGGCTACACCTTC	CASSLAGTGGFGYTF
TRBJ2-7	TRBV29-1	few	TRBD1	TGCAGCGTTGAGGGGGGACAGGGTTACGAGCAGTACTTC	CSVEGGQGYEQYF
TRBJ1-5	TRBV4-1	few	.	TGCGCCAGCAGCCAAGTTTCGCCAGGGTTTCAGCCCCAGCATTTT	CASSQVSPGFQPQHF
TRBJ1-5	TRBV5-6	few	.	TGTGCCAGCAGTCGCCGGACGGGAGGCAATCAGCCCCAGCATTTT	CASSRRTGGNQPQHF
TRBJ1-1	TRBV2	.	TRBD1	TGTGCCAGTGGACAGGGAGGGACCGAAGCTTTCTTT	CASGQGGTEAFF
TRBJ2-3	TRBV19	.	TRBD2	TGTGCCAGTATGGCGGGGGGGATTAGCACAGATACGCAGTATTTT	CASMAGGISTDTQYF
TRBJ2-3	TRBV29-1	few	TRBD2	TGCAGCGTCCGGACTAGCGCCACAGATACGCAGTATTTT	CSVRTSATDTQYF
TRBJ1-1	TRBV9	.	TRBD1	TGTGCCAGCAGCGCCCCGGGACAGATGAACACTGAAGCTTTCTTT	CASSAPGQMNTEAFF
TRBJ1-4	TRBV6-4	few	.	TGTGCCAGCAGTCCCTCGGGGGGGGCGCAGGAAAAACTGTTTTTT	CASSPSGGAQEKLFF
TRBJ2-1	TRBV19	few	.	TGTGCCAGTAGTACCGACAGGACTTCTAACAATGAGCAGTTCTTC	CASSTDRTSNNEQFF
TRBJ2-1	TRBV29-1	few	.	TGCAGCGTTGTTAGGACAAGCGATGAGCAGTTCTTC	CSVVRTSDEQFF
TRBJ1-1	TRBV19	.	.	TGTGCCAGTCGACGGCAGGGCAGCACTGAAGCTTTCTTT	CASRRQGSTEAFF
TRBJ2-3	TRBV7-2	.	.	TGTGCCAGCAGCTTAGGCGGGGCGGTCACAGATACGCAGTATTTT	CASSLGGAVTDTQYF
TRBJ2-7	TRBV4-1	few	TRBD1	TGCGCCAGCAGCCAACTCATCCCCCAAGGGGGCTTGGCCTACGAGCAGTACTTC	CASSQLIPQGGLAYEQYF
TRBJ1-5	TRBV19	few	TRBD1	TGTGCCAGTAGTATTCGGGGCCAGGGGGCAAATCAGCCCCAGCATTTT	CASSIRGQGANQPQHF
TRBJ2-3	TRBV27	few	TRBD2	TGTGCCAGCAGTTTATTACTAGCGGGAGGGCCCGTAGATACGCAGTATTTT	CASSLLLAGGPVDTQYF